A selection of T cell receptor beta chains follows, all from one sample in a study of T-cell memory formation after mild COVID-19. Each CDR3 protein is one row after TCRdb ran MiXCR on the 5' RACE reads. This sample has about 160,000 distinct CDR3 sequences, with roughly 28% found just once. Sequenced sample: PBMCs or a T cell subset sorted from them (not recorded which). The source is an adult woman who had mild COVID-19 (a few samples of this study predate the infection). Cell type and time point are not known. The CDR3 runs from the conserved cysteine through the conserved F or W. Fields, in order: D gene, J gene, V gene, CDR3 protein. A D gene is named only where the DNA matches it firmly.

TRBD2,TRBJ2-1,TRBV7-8,CASSYRTRPSGVYEQFF
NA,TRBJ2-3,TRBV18,CASSPNTDTQYF
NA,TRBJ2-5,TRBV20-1,CSARATVNQETQYF
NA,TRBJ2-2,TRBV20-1,CSARFVDPTGELFF
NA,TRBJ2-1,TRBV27,CASSQDISVGWDNEQFF
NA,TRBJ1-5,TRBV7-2,CASSLTSGGNQPQHF
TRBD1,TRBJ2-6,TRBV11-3,CASSLIPGQGAGANVLTF
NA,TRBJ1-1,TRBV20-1,CSAPPGLNTEAFF
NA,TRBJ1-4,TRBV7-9,CASSLAGNGEKLFF
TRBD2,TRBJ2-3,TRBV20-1,CTTSGAFTDTQYF
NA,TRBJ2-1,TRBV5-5,CASSLETYNEQFF
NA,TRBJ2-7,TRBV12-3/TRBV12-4,CASRRTWDGYYEQYF
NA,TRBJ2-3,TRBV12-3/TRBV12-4,CASSYRVGTQYF
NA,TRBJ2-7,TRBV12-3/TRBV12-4,CASRQGVEQYF
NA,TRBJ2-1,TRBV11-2,CASSPRLLPQYNEQFF
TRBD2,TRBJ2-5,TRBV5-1,CASSLAGLALQETQYF
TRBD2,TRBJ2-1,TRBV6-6,CASSERGAYNEQFF
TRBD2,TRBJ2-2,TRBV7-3,CASTATSGHTGELFF
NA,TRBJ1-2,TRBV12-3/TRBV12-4,CASTLRGHEYGYTF
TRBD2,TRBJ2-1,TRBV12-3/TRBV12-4,CASRRGGSYNEQFF
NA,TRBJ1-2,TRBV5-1,CASSLAGPANYGYTF
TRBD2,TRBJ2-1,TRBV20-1,CSALKLSGTPSSYNEQFF
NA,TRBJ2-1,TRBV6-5,CASNTAGGNEQFF
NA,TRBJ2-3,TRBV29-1,CSVGSEGGGHTDTQYF
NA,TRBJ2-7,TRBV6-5,CASSLIRAGEQYF
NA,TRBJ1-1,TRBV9,CASSVGPPLLSVNTEAFF
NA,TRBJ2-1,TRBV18,CASSPVGQYNEQFF
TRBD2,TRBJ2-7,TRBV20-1,CSARGVRRGASYEQYF
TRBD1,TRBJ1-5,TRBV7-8,CASSLEGVTGDVQPQHF